This TCR beta chain was profiled in a study of breast tumors, draining lymph nodes, adjacent tissues. One entry per CDR3 protein, called by TCRdb with MiXCR from the multiplex PCR reads. The table records roughly 260,000 distinct CDR3 sequences, 30% of them present only once. Points on this clonotype: Its antigen remains unidentified. Lacking the conserved final phenylalanine or tryptophan, this CDR3 likely reflects a read error.

Findings and caveats of the study: Luminal-like breast cancer showed significantly greater tumor-nontumor repertoire similarity than basal-like breast cancer did. Data only fit, rather than demonstrated, lymph node origin of most tumor T cells. Tumors had less TCR diversity than lymph nodes, more than nontumor tissue.

The V and J ends lost 1 base and 1 base respectively, with 11 bases between them. The CDR3 covers 15 residues. Germline values: CDR1 LGHNA, CDR2 YSLEER. The lymph nodes were axillary draining lymph nodes from breast cancer patients. The specimen was axillary lymph node tissue. This chain connects TRBV4-3 to TRBJ2-7; no definite D call. The sequence was obtained from a female donor with breast cancer. Some clones in this sample may be carry-over from other donors' samples. This chain's CDR3 is CASSQGSSVSYEQYS. In DNA form, the CDR3 reads TGCGCCAGCAGCCAAGGGAGCTCGGTATCCTACGAGCAGTACTCC.